One sample yielded the 25 T cell receptor beta chains listed below, sequenced in a study of vaccination and CD4 T cells after COVID-19. The Oncomine TCR Beta short-read assay generated sequence data from the DNA of cultured CD4+ T cells. One entry per CDR3 protein, called by TCRdb with MiXCR from the PCR reads. Among about 20,000 distinct CDR3 sequences listed, over 50% were seen once. No antigen has been assigned to these receptors. The treatment is: approximately nine-day PBMC culture with coronavirus spike peptide pools or control peptides (ViraFEST assay). Material: CD4+ T cells from blood, cultured in vitro. The receptors here all came from a human donor who had recovered from COVID-19.

This clonotype was found once. Lacking the conserved final phenylalanine or tryptophan, this CDR3 likely reflects a read error. The chain joins TRBV27 to TRBJ2-7; the match to TRBD2 covers 9 bases. The CDR3 sequence is 14 residues long. CDR1 and CDR2 (germline): MNHEY, SMNVEV (reference sequence). J was trimmed by 7 bases and V by 8 bases; bases with no gene match: 12. The CDR3 spells CASHRLAGLREQYL. The CDR3 nucleotides are TGTGCCAGCCACCGTCTAGCGGGATTGCGGGAGCAGTACCTC.

V and J are TRBV29-1 and TRBJ1-1; 10 bases fit TRBD1. This CDR3 contains 13 residues. The V and J ends lost 8 bases and 4 bases, in that order; junction bases with no gene match: 7. Germline loops: CDR1 SQVTM, CDR2 ANQGSEA. This CDR3 reads CSIRQGAGTEAFF. As DNA, the CDR3 is TGCAGCATACGACAGGGGGCAGGCACTGAAGCTTTCTTT. The full variable domain, its missing parts supplied by reference TRBV29-1 and TRBJ1-1, is SAVISQKPSRDICQRGTSLTIQCQVDSQVTMMFWYRQQPGQSLTLIATANQGSEATYESGFVIDKFPISRPNLTFSTLTVSNMSPEDSSIYLCSIRQGAGTEAFFGQGTRLTVV.

This clonotype was observed a single time. The chain has TRBV10-3 and TRBJ2-3; D gene ambiguous. The CDR3 consists of 14 residues. Germline lookup yields CDR1 ENHRY and CDR2 SYGVKD. V gave up 7 bases and J gave up 1 base, with 12 bases separating them. In nucleotides, the CDR3 is TGTGCCATCATGCCGAGCACGGGCACAGATACGCAGTATTTT. Its protein product is CAIMPSTGTDTQYF.

J is TRBJ2-5 and V is TRBV7-6; D call uncertain. Trimming removed 3 bases from V and 4 bases from J, with 3 bases in between. The CDR3 consists of 11 residues. The germline V gene encodes CDR1 SGHVS and CDR2 FNYEAQ. This CDR3 is CASSFTETQYF. The DNA of the CDR3 is TGTGCCAGCAGCTTTACAGAGACCCAGTACTTC.

The CDR3 region has the DNA TGTGCCAGCAGCCCCAACCCGGGATTGGGTAGTAATCAGCCCCAGCATTTT. Translating it yields CASSPNPGLGSNQPQHF. The rearrangement uses TRBV7-8 and TRBJ1-5; D remains ambiguous. This CDR3 spans 17 amino acids. V lost 5 bases to trimming and J lost 4 bases, with 21 bases between them. CDR1 is SGHVS and CDR2 is FQNEAQ in the germline V gene.

This chain joins TRBV29-1 and TRBJ1-5, with D unresolved. Germline V gene data show CDR1 as SQVTM and CDR2 as ANQGSEA. The CDR3 has 12 amino acids. V was pared by 3 bases and J by 4 bases, with 7 bases between. CDR3 residues: CSVEVPNQPQHF. The DNA for the CDR3 is TGCAGCGTTGAGGTGCCTAATCAGCCCCAGCATTTT.

The chain carries TRBV7-8 and TRBJ2-7, with 8 positions matching TRBD1. The CDR3 loop spans 15 amino acids. Germline V gene lookup returns CDR1 SGHVS and CDR2 FQNEAQ. The V gene end was trimmed by 5 bases and the J gene end by 5 bases; junction bases not matched to a gene: 11. CDR3 coding DNA: TGTGCCAGCAGCGATACTTTTGACAGGGGCGACGAGCAGTACTTC. The encoded protein is CASSDTFDRGDEQYF.

This sequence joins TRBV6-2 or TRBV6-3 and TRBJ2-7; TRBD1 is a possible D gene (5 bases). V lost 2 bases and J 2 bases, leaving 13 bases between the germline ends. CDR1 is MNHEY and CDR2 is SVGEGT in the germline V gene. CDR3 size: 15 residues. The CDR3 DNA follows: TGTGCCAGCAGTTACGGCAGGGTCTTCGCCTACGAGCAGTACTTC. This translates into CASSYGRVFAYEQYF.

This clonotype was found a few times. The CDR3 region is CSVDEQTTDTQYF. CDR3 nucleotides: TGCAGCGTTGACGAACAGACCACAGATACGCAGTATTTT. This chain links TRBV29-1 with TRBJ2-3, with unresolved D. V lost 3 bases to trimming and J lost 2 bases, with 9 bases between them. The CDR3 runs 13 residues. Germline CDR1 is SQVTM and CDR2 is ANQGSEA.

The chain employs TRBV29-1 and TRBJ2-7; D is uncertain. This CDR3 region has 11 residues. V lost 2 bases and J 4 bases, leaving 6 bases between the germline ends. CDR1 is SQVTM and CDR2 is ANQGSEA in the germline V gene. In DNA form, the CDR3 reads TGCAGCGTTGAATACGGGTACGAGCAGTACTTC. Protein sequence: CSVEYGYEQYF.

The chain employs TRBV6-1 and TRBJ2-1; 7 bases line up with TRBD2. This CDR3 comprises 18 residues. Trimming removed 6 bases from V and 1 base from J; junction bases left unmatched: 15. CDR1 is MNHNS and CDR2 is SASEGT in the germline V gene. CDR3 nucleotides: TGTGCCAGCAGCCAGGGATTTGGGGGAGGGAGGTCCTACAATGAGCAGTTCTTC. Protein product: CASSQGFGGGRSYNEQFF.

V usage is TRBV7-2 and J usage is TRBJ1-6; possibly TRBD1 for D (5 bases). Germline V gene lookup returns CDR1 SGHTA and CDR2 FQGNSA. The length of the CDR3 is 15 residues. Between the trimmed V and J ends, which lost 3 bases and 6 bases, there was a span of 12 bases. The CDR3 DNA follows: TGTGCCAGCAGCTTCAATCAGGGTAGTAATTCACCCCTCCACTTT. Its protein is CASSFNQGSNSPLHF.

This chain uses TRBV6-1 with TRBJ1-5, with D perhaps TRBD1 (5 bases). The CDR3 covers 15 residues. Germline loops: CDR1 MNHNS, CDR2 SASEGT. V was trimmed by 1 base and J by 0 bases, leaving 7 bases between them. DNA for the CDR3: TGTGCCAGCAGTGAAGGACAGTCTAGCAATCAGCCCCAGCATTTT. This translates into CASSEGQSSNQPQHF.

This clonotype has a handful of counts. V is TRBV6-1 and J is TRBJ1-5; D unresolved. V was cut by 6 bases and J by 2 bases, with 11 bases left in between. Germline V gene sequence: CDR1 MNHNS, CDR2 SASEGT. This CDR3 spans 14 amino acids. CDR3 in amino acids: CASRVGRGNQPQHF. CDR3 sequence (DNA): TGTGCCAGCAGAGTCGGACGGGGCAATCAGCCCCAGCATTTT.

CDR3 sequence: CASSIAPENTEAFF. The CDR3 coding sequence is TGTGCCAGTAGTATAGCGCCGGAGAACACTGAAGCTTTCTTT. The V and J genes are TRBV19 and TRBJ1-1; D is uncertain. Germline V lookup: CDR1 LNHDA, CDR2 SQIVND (reference sequence). The CDR3 is 14 residues long. With 1 base removed from V and 1 base from J, the gap between germline ends came to 7 bases.

V gene TRBV7-3 combines with J gene TRBJ1-6; D gene uncertain. This CDR3 comprises 13 residues. Trimming took off 5 bases at V and 7 bases at J, with 9 bases between the two ends. Germline lookup yields CDR1 SGHTA and CDR2 FQGTGA. CDR3 amino acids: CASSGSSNSPLHF. The CDR3 DNA follows: TGTGCCAGCAGCGGCTCAAGCAATTCACCCCTCCACTTT.

V usage is TRBV12-3 or TRBV12-4 and J usage is TRBJ2-7, with TRBD1 as a possible D gene (5 bases). The CDR3 loop spans 15 amino acids. The germline V and J ends were trimmed by 3 bases and 3 bases, with 15 bases remaining between them. CDR3 residues: CASSLGLIKGYEQYF. The CDR3 DNA follows: TGTGCCAGCAGTTTGGGGCTCATCAAAGGCTACGAGCAGTACTTC.

This clonotype was detected a few times. The CDR3 spells CASTQTAGWGNTIYF. The CDR3 nucleotides are TGTGCCAGCACCCAAACGGCAGGGTGGGGAAACACCATATATTTT. The chain links TRBV7-2 to TRBJ1-3; D is possibly TRBD1 (5 bases). The CDR3 is 15 amino acids. Trimming shortened V by 7 bases and J by 4 bases, and 17 bases separated the two germline ends. CDR1 and CDR2 (germline): SGHTA, FQGNSA.

V is TRBV10-3 and J is TRBJ2-3; no clear D. Germline CDR1 reads ENHRY; CDR2 reads SYGVKD. The V end lost 8 bases, the J end lost 4 bases, and 7 bases lay between the germline ends. CDR3 length: 11 amino acids. In DNA form, the CDR3 reads TGTGCCATCGCACGTCCAGATACGCAGTATTTT. Protein sequence: CAIARPDTQYF.

This clonotype was detected only once. The V call is TRBV7-2, the J call TRBJ2-5; D is possibly TRBD1 (5 bases). V shed 3 bases and J shed 4 bases, with 12 bases lying between them. CDR3 length equals 14 residues. From germline, CDR1 is SGHTA and CDR2 FQGNSA. CDR3 region: CASSLPARGETQYF. In nucleotides, the CDR3 is TGTGCCAGCAGCTTGCCAGCAAGGGGAGAGACCCAGTACTTC.

This chain joins TRBV6-1 and TRBJ2-2, with D perhaps matching TRBD1 or TRBD2 (6 bases each). With 7 bases removed from V and 4 bases from J, the gap between germline ends came to 13 bases. CDR3 length equals 14 residues. Germline V lookup: CDR1 MNHNS, CDR2 SASEGT. CDR3 amino acids: CASTREGGTGELFF. Here the CDR3 DNA reads TGTGCCAGCACCCGAGAGGGGGGCACCGGGGAGCTGTTTTTT.

This clonotype was seen only a few times. This chain connects TRBV20-1 to TRBJ1-5; D is undetermined. Trimming removed 1 base from V and 3 bases from J, with 16 bases in between. Germline-derived CDR1 and CDR2 are DFQATT and SNEGSKA (reference sequence). The CDR3 extends over 16 amino acids. As DNA, the CDR3 is TGCAGTGCTAGAGCACGGACGGCCCTACTCAATCAGCCCCAGCATTTT. Translated: CSARARTALLNQPQHF.

J is TRBJ2-7 and V is TRBV2, with 11 positions matching TRBD2. Germline V lookup: CDR1 SNHLY, CDR2 FYNNEI. The ends lost 7 bases at V and 5 bases at J; junction bases unmatched: 7. There are 14 residues in the CDR3. The CDR3 nucleotides read TGTGCCAGCAAAGCCTTACTAGCGGGAGACGAGCAGTACTTC. Its protein is CASKALLAGDEQYF.

This chain uses TRBV5-4 with TRBJ2-3, with D possibly matching TRBD2 (6 bases). The CDR3 length is 14 residues. The ends were cut back, 3 bases at V and 6 bases at J, with 14 bases in the middle. CDR1 and CDR2 from the germline V gene are SGHNT and YYREEE (reference sequence). CDR3 protein: CASSSRGSADTQYF. In DNA, the CDR3 is TGTGCCAGCAGCTCCCGGGGGTCGGCGGATACGCAGTATTTT.

The chain combines TRBV30 with TRBJ2-2, with D hard to call. CDR3 length: 13 residues. Trimming took off 1 base at V and 4 bases at J, with 7 bases between the two ends. CDR1 is GTSNPN and CDR2 is SVGIG in the germline V gene (reference sequence). This chain's CDR3 is CAWSGTSTGELFF. CDR3 nucleotide sequence: TGTGCCTGGAGTGGGACCTCCACCGGGGAGCTGTTTTTT.